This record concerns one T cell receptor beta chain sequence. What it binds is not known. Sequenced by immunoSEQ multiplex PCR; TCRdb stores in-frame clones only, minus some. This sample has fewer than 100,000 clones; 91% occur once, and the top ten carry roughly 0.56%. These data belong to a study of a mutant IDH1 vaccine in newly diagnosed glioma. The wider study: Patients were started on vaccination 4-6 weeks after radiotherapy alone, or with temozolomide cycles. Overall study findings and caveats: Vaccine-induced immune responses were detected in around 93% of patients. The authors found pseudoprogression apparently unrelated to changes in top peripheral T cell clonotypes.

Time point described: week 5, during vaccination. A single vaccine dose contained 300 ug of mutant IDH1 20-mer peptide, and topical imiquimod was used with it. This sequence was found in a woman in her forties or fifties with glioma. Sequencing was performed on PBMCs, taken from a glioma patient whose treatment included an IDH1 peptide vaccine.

The DNA of the CDR3 is TGTGCCAGCAGCTTGAGTACGGCGACAGATACGCAGTATTTT. This gives the protein CASSLSTATDTQYF. J is TRBJ2-3 and V is TRBV5-4, with D unclear. CDR3 length: 14 amino acids. Germline values: CDR1 SGHNT, CDR2 YYREEE (reference sequence). V dropped 1 base and J dropped 3 bases, with 9 bases sitting between them.